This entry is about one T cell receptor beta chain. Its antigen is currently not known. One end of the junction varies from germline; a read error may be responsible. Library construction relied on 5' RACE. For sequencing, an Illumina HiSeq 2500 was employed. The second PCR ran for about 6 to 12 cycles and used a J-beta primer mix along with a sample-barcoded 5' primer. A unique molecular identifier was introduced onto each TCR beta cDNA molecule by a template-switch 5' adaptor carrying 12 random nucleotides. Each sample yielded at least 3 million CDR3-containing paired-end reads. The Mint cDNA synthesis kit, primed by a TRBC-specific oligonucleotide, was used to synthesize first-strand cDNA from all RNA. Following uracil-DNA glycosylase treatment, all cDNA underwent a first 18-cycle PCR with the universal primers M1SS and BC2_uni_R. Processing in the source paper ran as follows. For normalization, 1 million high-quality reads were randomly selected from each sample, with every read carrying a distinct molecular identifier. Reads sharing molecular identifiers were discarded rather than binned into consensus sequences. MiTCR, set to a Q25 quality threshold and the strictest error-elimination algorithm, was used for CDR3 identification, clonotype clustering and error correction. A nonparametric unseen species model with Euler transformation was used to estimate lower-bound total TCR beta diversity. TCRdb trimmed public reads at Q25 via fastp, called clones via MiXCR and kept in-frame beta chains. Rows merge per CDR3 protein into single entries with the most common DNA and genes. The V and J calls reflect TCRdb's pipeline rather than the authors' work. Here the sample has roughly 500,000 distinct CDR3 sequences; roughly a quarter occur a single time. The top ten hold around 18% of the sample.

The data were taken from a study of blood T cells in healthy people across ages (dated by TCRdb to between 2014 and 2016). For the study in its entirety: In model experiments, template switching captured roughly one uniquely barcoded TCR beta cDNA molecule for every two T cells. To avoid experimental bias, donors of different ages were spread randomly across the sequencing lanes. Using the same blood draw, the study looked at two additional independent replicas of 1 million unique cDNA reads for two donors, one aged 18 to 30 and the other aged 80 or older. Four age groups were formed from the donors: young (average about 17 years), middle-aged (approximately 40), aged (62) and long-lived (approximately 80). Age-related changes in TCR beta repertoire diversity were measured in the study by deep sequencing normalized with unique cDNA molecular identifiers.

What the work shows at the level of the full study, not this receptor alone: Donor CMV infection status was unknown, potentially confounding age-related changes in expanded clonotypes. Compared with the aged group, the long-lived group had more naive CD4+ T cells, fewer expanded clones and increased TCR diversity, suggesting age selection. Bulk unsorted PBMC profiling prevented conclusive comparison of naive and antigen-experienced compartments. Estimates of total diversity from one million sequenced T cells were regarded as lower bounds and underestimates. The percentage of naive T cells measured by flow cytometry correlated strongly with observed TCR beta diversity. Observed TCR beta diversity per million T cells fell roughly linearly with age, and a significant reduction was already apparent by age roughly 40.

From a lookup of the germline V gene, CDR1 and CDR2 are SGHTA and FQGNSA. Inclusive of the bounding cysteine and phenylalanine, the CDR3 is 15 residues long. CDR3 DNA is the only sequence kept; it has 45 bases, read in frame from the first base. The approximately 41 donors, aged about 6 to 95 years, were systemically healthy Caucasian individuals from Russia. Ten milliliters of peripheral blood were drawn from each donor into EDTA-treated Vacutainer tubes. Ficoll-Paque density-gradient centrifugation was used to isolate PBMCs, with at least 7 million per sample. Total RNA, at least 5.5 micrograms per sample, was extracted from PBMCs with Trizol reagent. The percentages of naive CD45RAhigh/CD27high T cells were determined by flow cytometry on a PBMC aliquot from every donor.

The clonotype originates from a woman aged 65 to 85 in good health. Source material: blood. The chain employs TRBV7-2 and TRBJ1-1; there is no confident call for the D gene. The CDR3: CASSLVAEQNTEASF. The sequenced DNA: TGTGCCAGCAGCCTTGTGGCAGAACAGAACACTGAAGCTTCCTTT.